The rows below give T cell receptor beta chains drawn from one sample of a study of shared clonotypes between healthy human individuals. Profiling relied on immunoSEQ multiplex PCR, and the TCRdb table lists in-frame clones only, not all of them. Here the sample spans a few million clones, 85% to 95% being singletons. Input material: naive CD4+ T cells sorted from blood. These receptors originate from a man aged 18 to 30 in good health. The CDR3 runs from the conserved cysteine through the conserved F or W. A D gene is named only where the DNA matches it firmly. Clone size appears in some rows only: once, few, many, or a class for an expanded clone.

CDR3: CASSLLGYEQYF
DNA: TGTGCCAGCAGTCTACTCGGTTACGAGCAGTACTTC
J: TRBJ2-7
V: TRBV2
size: -
D: -

CDR3: CASSQDPGTGKLAGNTIYF
DNA: TGTGCCAGCAGCCAAGACCCCGGGACAGGGAAACTAGCCGGAAACACCATATATTTT
J: TRBJ1-3
V: TRBV4-2
size: -
D: TRBD1

CDR3: CASSMVSYEQYF
DNA: TGTGCCAGCTCCATGGTGTCCTACGAGCAGTACTTC
J: TRBJ2-7
V: TRBV6-1
size: once
D: -

CDR3: CASSLAGGNEQFF
DNA: TGTGCCAGCAGCTTAGCGGGAGGGAATGAGCAGTTCTTC
J: TRBJ2-1
V: TRBV7-8
size: -
D: TRBD2

CDR3: CASSPPTGDPYEQYF
DNA: TGTGCCAGCTCACCTCCGACAGGGGACCCCTACGAGCAGTACTTC
J: TRBJ2-7
V: TRBV18
size: -
D: TRBD1

CDR3: CATSDYLSYNEQFF
DNA: TGTGCCACCTCGGACTACCTGAGCTACAATGAGCAGTTCTTC
J: TRBJ2-1
V: TRBV6-6
size: once
D: -

CDR3: CASSLTGGLAYDEQFF
DNA: TGCGCCAGCAGCTTAACGGGGGGACTAGCGTACGATGAGCAGTTCTTC
J: TRBJ2-1
V: TRBV5-1
size: -
D: TRBD2

CDR3: CASSLAWARPQHF
DNA: TGTGCCAGCAGTTTAGCTTGGGCGCGGCCCCAGCATTTT
J: TRBJ1-5
V: TRBV27
size: once
D: -

CDR3: CASSEDRITGELFF
DNA: TGTGCCAGCAGTGAAGACCGCATCACCGGGGAGCTGTTTTTT
J: TRBJ2-2
V: TRBV2
size: -
D: -

CDR3: CASSSGTSGRFYEQYF
DNA: TGTGCCAGCTCCTCCGGGACTAGCGGGAGGTTTTACGAGCAGTACTTC
J: TRBJ2-7
V: TRBV5-4
size: -
D: TRBD2

CDR3: CSVEDLAGIQYF
DNA: TGCAGCGTTGAAGATCTGGCAGGCATTCAGTACTTC
J: TRBJ2-4
V: TRBV29-1
size: -
D: -

CDR3: CASSLPLVGGETQYF
DNA: TGTGCCAGCAGTTTACCCCTGGTAGGGGGAGAGACCCAGTACTTC
J: TRBJ2-5
V: TRBV28
size: -
D: -

CDR3: CASIERGVTSTDTQYF
DNA: TGCGCCAGCATCGAGCGGGGGGTAACTAGCACAGATACGCAGTATTTT
J: TRBJ2-3
V: TRBV5-1
size: -
D: TRBD2

CDR3: CASGLQGTTEAFF
DNA: TGTGCTAGTGGTTTGCAGGGTACCACTGAAGCTTTCTTT
J: TRBJ1-1
V: TRBV12-5
size: -
D: -

CDR3: CASSLSGQYAWEQYF
DNA: TGCGCCAGCAGCTTGTCGGGACAGTATGCTTGGGAGCAGTACTTC
J: TRBJ2-7
V: TRBV5-1
size: -
D: TRBD1

CDR3: CASTPGGTGRTDTQYF
DNA: TGTGCCAGTACCCCAGGGGGGACAGGGCGCACAGATACGCAGTATTTT
J: TRBJ2-3
V: TRBV19
size: -
D: TRBD1

CDR3: CAWTRDRGRRTEAFF
DNA: TGTGCCTGGACTCGGGACAGGGGGCGCCGCACTGAAGCTTTCTTT
J: TRBJ1-1
V: TRBV30
size: -
D: TRBD1

CDR3: CASSLNTDNYGYTF
DNA: TGCGCCAGCAGCTTGAACACCGATAACTATGGCTACACCTTC
J: TRBJ1-2
V: TRBV5-1
size: -
D: -

CDR3: CASSQLGTGGNNEQYF
DNA: TGCGCCAGCAGCCAACTAGGGACAGGGGGTAATAACGAGCAGTACTTC
J: TRBJ2-7
V: TRBV4-1
size: -
D: TRBD1

CDR3: CASSILRYWEPQHF
DNA: TGTGCCAGTAGTATTTTGAGGTACTGGGAGCCCCAGCATTTT
J: TRBJ1-5
V: TRBV19
size: once
D: -

CDR3: CASSLGEARVGYTF
DNA: TGTGCCAGCAGCTTGGGAGAAGCCAGGGTAGGCTACACCTTC
J: TRBJ1-2
V: TRBV5-6
size: -
D: -

CDR3: CASSPRPEDTQYF
DNA: TGTGCCAGCTCACCTCGACCCGAAGATACGCAGTATTTT
J: TRBJ2-3
V: TRBV18
size: -
D: -

CDR3: CASSPRTYPPPYEQYF
DNA: TGTGCCAGCAGCCCCCGGACCTATCCCCCTCCCTACGAGCAGTACTTC
J: TRBJ2-7
V: TRBV7-3
size: -
D: -

CDR3: CASSIGTANEKLFF
DNA: TGTGCCAGCAGCATCGGGACAGCTAATGAAAAACTGTTTTTT
J: TRBJ1-4
V: TRBV11-2
size: -
D: TRBD1

CDR3: CASSSPYTGELFF
DNA: TGTGCCAGCAGTTCCCCTTACACCGGGGAGCTGTTTTTT
J: TRBJ2-2
V: TRBV6-5
size: -
D: -

CDR3: CASRFIRGRTGELFF
DNA: TGTGCCAGCAGATTCATCAGGGGGCGAACCGGGGAGCTGTTTTTT
J: TRBJ2-2
V: TRBV6-5
size: -
D: TRBD1

CDR3: CAITARSPALSTDTQYF
DNA: TGTGCCATCACCGCAAGAAGCCCAGCGCTGAGCACAGATACGCAGTATTTT
J: TRBJ2-3
V: TRBV10-3
size: -
D: -

CDR3: CASSRDPDRRGYTF
DNA: TGTGCCAGCAGTAGGGACCCGGACCGTAGGGGCTACACCTTC
J: TRBJ1-2
V: TRBV6-5
size: -
D: -

CDR3: CASSLWGGSNEQYF
DNA: TGTGCCAGTTCACTTTGGGGGGGGTCGAACGAGCAGTACTTC
J: TRBJ2-7
V: TRBV19
size: -
D: TRBD2

CDR3: CATSRDRTGTREAFF
DNA: TGTGCCACCAGCAGAGATAGAACAGGGACACGTGAAGCTTTCTTT
J: TRBJ1-1
V: TRBV15
size: -
D: -

CDR3: CASSLTGSGGEQFF
DNA: TGTGCCAGCAGCTTAACAGGTTCGGGAGGTGAGCAGTTCTTC
J: TRBJ2-1
V: TRBV7-8
size: once
D: TRBD2

CDR3: CASKLAVFTGGELFF
DNA: TGTGCCAGCAAACTAGCGGTCTTCACCGGTGGGGAGCTGTTTTTT
J: TRBJ2-2
V: TRBV6-5
size: -
D: TRBD2

CDR3: CASSTGDLRDGGTDTQYF
DNA: TGTGCCAGTAGTACCGGCGACCTTCGGGACGGGGGCACAGATACGCAGTATTTT
J: TRBJ2-3
V: TRBV19
size: -
D: -

CDR3: CASSLVGILLMNTEAFF
DNA: TGTGCCAGCAGCTTAGTGGGAATCCTCCTCATGAACACTGAAGCTTTCTTT
J: TRBJ1-1
V: TRBV13
size: -
D: -

CDR3: CATSRDGGGNQPQHF
DNA: TGTGCCACCAGCAGAGATGGGGGGGGCAATCAGCCCCAGCATTTT
J: TRBJ1-5
V: TRBV15
size: -
D: -

CDR3: CASSNGTGFPNEKLFF
DNA: TGTGCCAGCAGTAACGGCACAGGGTTTCCTAATGAAAAACTGTTTTTT
J: TRBJ1-4
V: TRBV6-6
size: -
D: -

CDR3: CASSPEGTKNIQYF
DNA: TGTGCCAGCTCACCCGAGGGCACCAAAAACATTCAGTACTTC
J: TRBJ2-4
V: TRBV18
size: -
D: -

CDR3: CASSLATAQSNQPQHF
DNA: TGTGCCAGCAGCTTAGCCACAGCCCAAAGCAATCAGCCCCAGCATTTT
J: TRBJ1-5
V: TRBV7-9
size: -
D: -

CDR3: CASSIGGALYTGELFF
DNA: TGTGCCAGTAGTATCGGGGGGGCGCTGTACACCGGGGAGCTGTTTTTT
J: TRBJ2-2
V: TRBV19
size: -
D: TRBD2

CDR3: CASSYSTTGEETQYF
DNA: TGTGCCAGCAGTTACTCGACGACGGGTGAAGAGACCCAGTACTTC
J: TRBJ2-5
V: TRBV6-6
size: -
D: -

CDR3: CASSLGQGAISYEQYF
DNA: TGTGCCAGCAGCTTGGGACAGGGGGCTATTAGCTACGAGCAGTACTTC
J: TRBJ2-7
V: TRBV5-6
size: -
D: TRBD1

CDR3: CAWQTGGADTQYF
DNA: TGTGCCTGGCAGACAGGGGGCGCGGATACGCAGTATTTT
J: TRBJ2-3
V: TRBV30
size: once
D: TRBD1

CDR3: CASSLELVAYNEQFF
DNA: TGCGCCAGCAGCTTGGAATTGGTCGCCTACAATGAGCAGTTCTTC
J: TRBJ2-1
V: TRBV5-1
size: -
D: -

CDR3: CASSQGLANYNEQFF
DNA: TGCGCCAGCAGCCAAGGATTAGCGAACTACAATGAGCAGTTCTTC
J: TRBJ2-1
V: TRBV4-3
size: once
D: -

CDR3: CAGGQGLGQPQHF
DNA: TGTGCCGGGGGACAGGGGTTAGGGCAGCCCCAGCATTTT
J: TRBJ1-5
V: TRBV7-8
size: -
D: TRBD1

CDR3: CASSPGQGGDYGYTF
DNA: TGTGCCAGCAGCCCTGGACAGGGGGGTGACTATGGCTACACCTTC
J: TRBJ1-2
V: TRBV7-9
size: once
D: TRBD1

CDR3: CAWSAGYTYEQYF
DNA: TGTGCCTGGAGTGCAGGTTATACCTACGAGCAGTACTTC
J: TRBJ2-7
V: TRBV30
size: -
D: -

CDR3: CASRPGQANTGELFF
DNA: TGTGCCAGCCGACCGGGACAGGCGAACACCGGGGAGCTGTTTTTT
J: TRBJ2-2
V: TRBV6-6
size: -
D: TRBD1

CDR3: CASSLAPDATYEQYF
DNA: TGTGCCAGCAGCTTAGCGCCGGACGCCACCTACGAGCAGTACTTC
J: TRBJ2-7
V: TRBV7-8
size: -
D: -

CDR3: CASSRDRGMPGELFF
DNA: TGTGCCAGCAGCCGGGACAGGGGGATGCCCGGGGAGCTGTTTTTT
J: TRBJ2-2
V: TRBV5-4
size: -
D: TRBD1